One T cell receptor (beta chain) is described in this entry. This sample is drawn from a study of T cells after yellow fever vaccination. TCRdb re-derived calls from the 5' RACE reads in MiXCR, one entry per CDR3 protein. The sample shows about 340,000 distinct CDR3 sequences, 8.7% of them seen only once. Trimming at V came to 2 bases and at J to 3 bases, leaving 7 bases not matched to a gene. This CDR3 has 14 amino acids. Germline values: CDR1 SQVTM, CDR2 ANQGSEA. This clonotype was sampled from a man aged 18 to 35 who received the YFV17D yellow fever vaccine. V and J are TRBV29-1 and TRBJ2-7, with TRBD2 matching over 7 bases. The sample was PBMCs, taken on the day of the first yellow fever vaccination. Here the CDR3 reads CSVELAGVLYEQYF. CDR3 in DNA: TGCAGCGTTGAATTGGCGGGGGTTCTCTACGAGCAGTACTTC.